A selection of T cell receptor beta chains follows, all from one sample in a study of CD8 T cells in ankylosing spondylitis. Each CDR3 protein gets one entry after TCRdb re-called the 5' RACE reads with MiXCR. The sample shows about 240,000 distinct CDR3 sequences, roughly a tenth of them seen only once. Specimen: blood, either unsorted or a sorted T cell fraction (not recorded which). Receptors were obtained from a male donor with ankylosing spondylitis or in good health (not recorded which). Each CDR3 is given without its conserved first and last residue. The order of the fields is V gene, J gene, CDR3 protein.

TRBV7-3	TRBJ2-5	ASSLTSGRAAETQY
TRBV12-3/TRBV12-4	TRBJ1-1	ASSFQGGTEAF
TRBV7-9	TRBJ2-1	ASVGQRGLAGSSYNEQF
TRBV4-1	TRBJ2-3	ASSQEAGGPDTQY
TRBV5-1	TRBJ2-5	ASSVTSGGLEETQY
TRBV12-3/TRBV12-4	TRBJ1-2	ASSFQGNGYT
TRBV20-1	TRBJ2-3	SASVSWADTQY
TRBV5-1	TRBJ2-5	ASSLDLPQETQY
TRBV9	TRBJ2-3	ASSPQDGLSTDTQY
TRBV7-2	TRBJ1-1	ASSFPGPTEAF
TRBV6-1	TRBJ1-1	ASTPGNPSTNTEAF
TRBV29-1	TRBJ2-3	SGLRSGWADTQY
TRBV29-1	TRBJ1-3	SVRKGSGNTIY
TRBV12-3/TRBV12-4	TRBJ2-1	ASVLSGGLDEQF
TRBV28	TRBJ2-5	ASRKTGTGRSETQY
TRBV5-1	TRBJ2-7	ASTTDGSYEQY
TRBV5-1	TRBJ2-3	ASSFLDRITTTDTQY
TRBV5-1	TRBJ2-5	ASSFVSQRREETQY
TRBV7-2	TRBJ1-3	ASSLYRPRSGNTIY
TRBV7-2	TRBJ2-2	ASSLTSGSGTGELF
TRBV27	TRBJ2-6	ASSLSSRRANVLT
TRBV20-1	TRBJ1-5	SARTGYQPQH
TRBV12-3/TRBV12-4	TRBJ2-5	ASSFGLLAGAVTQY
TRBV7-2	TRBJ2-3	ASSWDSTDTQY
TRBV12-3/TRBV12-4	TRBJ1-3	ASSGTASGNTIY
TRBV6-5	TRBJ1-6	ASSYSLAGELVALH
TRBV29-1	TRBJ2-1	SVRDRATYNEQF
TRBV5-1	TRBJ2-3	ASSLRLAGNTDTQY
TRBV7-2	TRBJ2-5	ASSLGRRPGETQY
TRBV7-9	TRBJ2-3	ASSLTHSTDTQY
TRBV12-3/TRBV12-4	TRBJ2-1	ASSFSAGGQYEQF
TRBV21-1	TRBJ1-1	ASSKKGQAKMNTEAF